This T cell receptor (beta chain) was observed in a study of cytomegalovirus exposure and HLA in healthy donors. Findings and caveats of the study: Approximately 160 TCR beta chains were listed as cytomegalovirus-associated. There were a few CMV-associated chains whose specificity for CMV antigens was confirmed in vitro.

This table comes from immunoSEQ multiplex PCR, and its TCRdb copy is limited to in-frame clones, with some not included. The table has 110,000 to 150,000 clones, approximately 84% seen once. The J segment lost 5 bases and the V segment lost 1 base, leaving 6 bases of the junction unmatched. This CDR3 is 17 amino acids long. The germline gives CDR1 KGHSH, CDR2 LQKENI. With regard to this clone: Its antigen remains unknown.

This TCR was recovered from a woman in her twenties or thirties in good health and CMV-seronegative. V usage is TRBV18 and J usage is TRBJ2-1, with TRBD1 matching over 12 bases. The specimen sequenced was PBMCs. The CDR3 loop is CASSPRPGQGAHNEQFF. The CDR3 DNA sequence: TGTGCCAGCTCACCACGACCGGGACAGGGGGCCCACAATGAGCAGTTCTTC.